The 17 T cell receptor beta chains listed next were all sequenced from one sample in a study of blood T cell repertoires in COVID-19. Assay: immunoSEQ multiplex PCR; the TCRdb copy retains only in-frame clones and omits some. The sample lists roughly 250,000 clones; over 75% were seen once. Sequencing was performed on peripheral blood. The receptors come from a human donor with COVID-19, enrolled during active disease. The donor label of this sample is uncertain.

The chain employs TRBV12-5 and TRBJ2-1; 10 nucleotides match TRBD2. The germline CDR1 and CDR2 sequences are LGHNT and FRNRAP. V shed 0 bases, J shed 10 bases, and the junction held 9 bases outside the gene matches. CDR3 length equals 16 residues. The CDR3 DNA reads TGTGCTAGTGGTTTGGTAGGAGCGGGAGGGCCCCGGGAGCAGTTCTTC. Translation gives CASGLVGAGGPREQFF.

CDR3 nucleotides: TGTGCCTGGAGTAGCGGGATTCAAGAGACCCAGTACTTC. Translated, it gives CAWSSGIQETQYF. This chain joins TRBV30 and TRBJ2-5; 7 bases map to TRBD2. V lost 2 bases to trimming and J lost 2 bases; unmatched junction nucleotides: 2. Germline CDR1 is GTSNPN and CDR2 is SVGIG (reference sequence). This CDR3 region has 13 residues. Based on the CDR3 plus reference TRBV30 and TRBJ2-5, the full variable domain is SQTIHQWPATLVQPVGSPLSLECTVEGTSNPNLYWYRQAAGRGLQLLFYSVGIGQISSEVPQNLSASRPQDRQFILSSKKLLLSDSGFYLCAWSSGIQETQYFGPGTRLLVL.

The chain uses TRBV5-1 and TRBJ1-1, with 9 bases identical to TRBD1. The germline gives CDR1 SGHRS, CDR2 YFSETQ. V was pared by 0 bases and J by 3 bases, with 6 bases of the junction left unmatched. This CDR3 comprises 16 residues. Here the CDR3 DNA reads TGCGCCAGCAGCTTGGATCGGACAGGGGCTGACACTGAAGCTTTCTTT. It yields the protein CASSLDRTGADTEAFF.

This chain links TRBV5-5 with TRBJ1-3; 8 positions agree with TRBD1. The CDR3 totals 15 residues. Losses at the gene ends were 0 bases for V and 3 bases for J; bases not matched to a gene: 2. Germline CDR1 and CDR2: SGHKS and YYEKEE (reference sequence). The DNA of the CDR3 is TGTGCCAGCAGCTTGGTGACAGGGGTTGGAAACACCATATATTTT. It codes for CASSLVTGVGNTIYF.

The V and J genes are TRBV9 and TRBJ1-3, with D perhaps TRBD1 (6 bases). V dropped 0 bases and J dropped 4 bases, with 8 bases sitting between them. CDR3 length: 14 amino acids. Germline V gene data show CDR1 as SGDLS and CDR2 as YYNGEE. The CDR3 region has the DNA TGTGCCAGCAGCGTAGATGGACAGGGAAACACCATATATTTT. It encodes CASSVDGQGNTIYF.

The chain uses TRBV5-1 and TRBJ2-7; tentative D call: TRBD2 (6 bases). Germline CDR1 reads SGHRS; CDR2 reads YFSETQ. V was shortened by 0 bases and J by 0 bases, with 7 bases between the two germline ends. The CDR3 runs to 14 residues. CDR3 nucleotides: TGCGCCAGCAGCTTGGTAGCGGACTCCTACGAGCAGTACTTC. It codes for CASSLVADSYEQYF.

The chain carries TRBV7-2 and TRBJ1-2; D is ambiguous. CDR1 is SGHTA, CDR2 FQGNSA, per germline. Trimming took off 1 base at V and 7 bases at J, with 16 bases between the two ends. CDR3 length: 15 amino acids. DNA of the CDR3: TGTGCCAGCAGCTTAGTCTTCGGGGTGGTGGCTGGCTACACCTTC. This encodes CASSLVFGVVAGYTF. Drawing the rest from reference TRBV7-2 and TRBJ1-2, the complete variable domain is GAGVSQSPSNKVTEKGKDVELRCDPISGHTALYWYRQSLGQGLEFLIYFQGNSAPDKSGLPSDRFSAERTGGSVSTLTIQRTQQEDSAVYLCASSLVFGVVAGYTFGSGTRLTVV.

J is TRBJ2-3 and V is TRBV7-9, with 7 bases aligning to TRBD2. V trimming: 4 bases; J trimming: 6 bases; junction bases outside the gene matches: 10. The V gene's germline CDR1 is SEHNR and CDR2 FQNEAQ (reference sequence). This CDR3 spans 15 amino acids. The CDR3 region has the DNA TGTGCCAGCAGCTCCGGCGGGAGACCCTGGGATACGCAGTATTTT. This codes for CASSSGGRPWDTQYF. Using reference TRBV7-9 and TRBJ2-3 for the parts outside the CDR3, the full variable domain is DTGVSQNPRHKITKRGQNVTFRCDPISEHNRLYWYRQTLGQGPEFLTYFQNEAQLEKSRLLSDRFSAERPKGSFSTLEIQRTEQGDSAMYLCASSSGGRPWDTQYFGPGTRLTVL.

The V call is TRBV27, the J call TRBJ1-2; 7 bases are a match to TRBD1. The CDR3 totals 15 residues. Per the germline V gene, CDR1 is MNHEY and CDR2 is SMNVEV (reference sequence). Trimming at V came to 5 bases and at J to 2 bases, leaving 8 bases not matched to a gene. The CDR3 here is CASSPGTGVNYGYTF. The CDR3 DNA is TGTGCCAGCAGTCCCGGCACAGGGGTGAACTATGGCTACACCTTC.

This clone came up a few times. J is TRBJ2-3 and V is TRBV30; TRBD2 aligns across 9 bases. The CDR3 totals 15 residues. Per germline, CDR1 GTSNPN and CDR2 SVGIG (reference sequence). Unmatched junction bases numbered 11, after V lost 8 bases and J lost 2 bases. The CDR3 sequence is CARGRASGITDTQYF. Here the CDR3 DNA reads TGTGCCCGAGGTCGGGCTAGCGGGATCACAGATACGCAGTATTTT.

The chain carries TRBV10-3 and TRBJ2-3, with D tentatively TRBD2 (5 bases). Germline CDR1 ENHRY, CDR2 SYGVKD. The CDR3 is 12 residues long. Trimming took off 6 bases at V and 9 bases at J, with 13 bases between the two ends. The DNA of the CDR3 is TGTGCCATCAGAACAAGCGGCAAGACGCAGTATTTT. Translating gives CAIRTSGKTQYF.

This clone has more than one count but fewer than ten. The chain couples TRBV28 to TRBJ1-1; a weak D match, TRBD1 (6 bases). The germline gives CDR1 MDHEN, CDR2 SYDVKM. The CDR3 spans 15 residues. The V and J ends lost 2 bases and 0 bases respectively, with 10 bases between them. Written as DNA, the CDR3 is TGTGCCAGCAGTTTAAGGACAGCTATGAACACTGAAGCTTTCTTT. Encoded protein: CASSLRTAMNTEAFF.

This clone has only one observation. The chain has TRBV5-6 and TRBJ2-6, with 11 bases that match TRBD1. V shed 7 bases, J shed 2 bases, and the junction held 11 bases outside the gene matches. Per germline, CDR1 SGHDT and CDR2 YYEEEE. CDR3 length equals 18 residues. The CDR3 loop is CASSDRGRPRPGANVLTF. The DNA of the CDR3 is TGTGCCAGCTCGGACAGGGGGCGACCTCGCCCTGGGGCCAACGTCCTGACTTTC.

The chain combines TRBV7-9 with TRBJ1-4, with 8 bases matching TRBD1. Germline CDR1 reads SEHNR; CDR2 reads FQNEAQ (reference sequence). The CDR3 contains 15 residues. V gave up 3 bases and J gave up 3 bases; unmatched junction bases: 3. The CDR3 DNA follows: TGTGCCAGCAGCTTGGGACAGGAAGCTAATGAAAAACTGTTTTTT. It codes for CASSLGQEANEKLFF.

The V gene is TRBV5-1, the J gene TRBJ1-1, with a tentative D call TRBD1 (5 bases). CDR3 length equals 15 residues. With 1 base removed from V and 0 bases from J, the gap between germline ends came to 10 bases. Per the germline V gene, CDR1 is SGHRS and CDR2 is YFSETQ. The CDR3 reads CASSLTPTVNTEAFF. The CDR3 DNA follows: TGCGCCAGCAGCTTGACCCCGACAGTGAACACTGAAGCTTTCTTT.

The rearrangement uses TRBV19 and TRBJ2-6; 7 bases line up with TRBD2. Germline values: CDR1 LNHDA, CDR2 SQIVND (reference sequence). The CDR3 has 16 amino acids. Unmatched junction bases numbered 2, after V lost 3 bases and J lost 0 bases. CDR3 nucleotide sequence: TGTGCCAGTAGTATGGGGGGGTTCTCTGGGGCCAACGTCCTGACTTTC. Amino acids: CASSMGGFSGANVLTF.

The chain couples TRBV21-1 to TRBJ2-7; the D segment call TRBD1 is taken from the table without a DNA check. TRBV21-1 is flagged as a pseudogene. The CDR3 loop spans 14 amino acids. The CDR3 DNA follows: TGTGCCAGCGCCTACCCGAGACAAGGGGACGAGCAGTACTTC. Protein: CASAYPRQGDEQYF.